This T cell receptor beta chain was found in a study of T cells expressing NK-cell markers (dated by TCRdb to the early 2020s). Study-wide context: Three sorted T-cell subsets (CD3+CD56+NKG2C+, CD3+CD56+NKG2C- and CD3+CD56-NKG2C+) from fewer than 10 donors had their TCR beta-chain repertoires profiled. Of the eight sequenced donors, seven were found to be HCMV-seropositive and one was found to be HCMV-seronegative. All eight donors whose samples were sequenced were randomly selected healthy volunteers, three of them men and five women. Illumina HiSeq 2000/2500, MiSeq or NextSeq was used to sequence libraries as 2 x 150 bp reads. Results and caveats for the whole study, not just this receptor: In about six donors, the dominant CD3+CD56+NKG2C+ clonotypes were found to rank among the top 10 CD8+ clonotypes and to make up about 1.0-7.0% of CD8+ T cells. Those dominant clonotypes were again the most abundant among CD3+CD56-NKG2C+ cells in a handful of donors, at about 28.3-65%. It remained unclear whether the expanded NKG2C-expressing T cell clones were specific for HCMV antigens.

HCMV-specific IgG was detected in serum with a commercial ELISA kit to determine HCMV serostatus. Ficoll density gradient centrifugation was used to isolate peripheral blood mononuclear cells from blood. Sequencing instrument: Illumina HiSeq 2000. TCR beta cDNA libraries were made by 5'RACE template switching that added a universal primer site and unique molecular identifiers. Priming for cDNA synthesis came from the TCR beta constant segment, and two successive PCR amplification steps followed. The paper's processing steps were these. MIGEC handled demultiplexing of the reads and grouping by UMI, while MiTCR was used to assemble and quantify clonotypes. To remove erroneous sequences, TCR cDNA sequences were retained only when supported by two or more reads. The tcR package was used for downstream repertoire analysis, and clonotypes were matched between fractions using CDR3 nucleotide sequence together with V segment. VDJmatch was used to annotate antigen specificity against VDJdb, with one amino acid substitution in CDR3 permitted. TCRdb reprocessed the reads, reporting each CDR3 protein sequence once and no DNA. None of the V and J calls come from the authors' own analysis; TCRdb made them. The sample table holds fewer than 200,000 distinct CDR3 sequences. The ten most abundant clones make up less than 20% of the sample.

As for this clonotype: Its antigen remains unidentified.

The receptor's source is a woman between 18 and 69 years old in good health. Sequenced material: blood T cells: a sorted CD56 or NKG2C T cell subset, CD4+ or CD8+ T cells, or bulk PBMC T cells (not recorded which).

The CDR3 sequence is CASSILAGGPQETQYF. The sequence joins TRBV28 to TRBJ2-5; TCRdb's assignment of TRBD2 cannot be checked, as there is no DNA. Via the germline V gene, CDR1 is MDHEN and CDR2 SYDVKM. The CDR3 runs 16 amino acids, cysteine and phenylalanine included. Nucleotide data are not available. Beyond the CDR3, the reference TRBV28 and TRBJ2-5 genes provide the residues; the full variable domain reads: DVKVTQSSRYLVKRTGEKVFLECVQDMDHENMFWYRQDPGLGLRLIYFSYDVKMKEKGDIPEGYSVSREKKERFSLILESASTNQTSMYLCASSILAGGPQETQYFGPGTRLLVL.